A few counts support the clone carrying this T cell receptor (beta chain). Combining a sample-barcoded 5' primer with a J-beta primer mix, a second PCR ran for about 7 to 12 cycles. Each CDR3 protein is one row after TCRdb ran MiXCR on the 5' RACE reads. The profile covers 600,000 to 850,000 distinct CDR3 sequences, with around 46% appearing a single time and about 20% taken by the ten largest. The data were obtained in a study of blood T cells in healthy people across ages. The CDR3 contains 12 residues. Trimming stripped 0 bases from V and 4 bases from J, with 2 bases between. Germline V gives CDR1 ENHRY, CDR2 SYGVKD.

The material sequenced was blood. The TCR comes from a woman aged 55-75 years in good health. The chain uses TRBV10-3 and TRBJ2-3; D is ambiguous. The CDR3 here is CAISESSDTQYF. CDR3 DNA: TGTGCCATCAGTGAGTCGTCAGATACGCAGTATTTT.